The clone carrying this TCR beta chain has only a few counts. TCR libraries were built in bulk with a published protocol and specific TCR primers. One entry per CDR3 protein results from TCRdb running MiXCR on the PCR reads. The data show roughly 630,000 distinct CDR3 sequences, 25% seen once. The data originate from a study of molecular identifiers for immune sequencing clone quantification. The authors sorted naive CD8 T cells as CD8+CD4-CCR7+CD45RA+. Looked up from germline, CDR1 is DFQATT and CDR2 is SNEGSKA (reference sequence). The CDR3 totals 13 residues. Trimming removed 5 bases from V and 3 bases from J, with 11 bases in between.

This TCR came from a human donor in good health. Some libraries in this study had Jurkat cell RNA spiked in. This chain links TRBV20-1 with TRBJ2-1; a weak D match, TRBD2 (5 bases). The specimen sequenced was naive CD8+ T cells from blood, with Jurkat cell RNA spiked in. Described subset: FACS-sorted CD8+CD4-CCR7+CD45RA+ naive T cells. The CDR3 nucleotides read TGCAGTGCTCAGGACGGGGACTACAATGAGCAGTTCTTC. The encoded protein is CSAQDGDYNEQFF.